This T cell receptor (beta chain) was observed in a study of blood T cell repertoires in COVID-19. The V and J ends lost 2 bases and 2 bases respectively, with 9 bases between them. This CDR3 has 14 amino acids. The germline gives CDR1 SNHLY, CDR2 FYNNEI. Study processing details: Reference gene primer amplification in the assay estimated nucleated cell counts. The protocol was immunoSEQ multiplex PCR, while the TCRdb copy is restricted to in-frame clones and leaves out a portion. That table is the source of V, J and clone size, and D and trimming were worked out from the DNA. The sample contains about 270,000 clones, 75% to 90% of which appear only once.

The sequencing sample was made of peripheral blood. The rearrangement joins TRBV2 to TRBJ2-5, with D perhaps TRBD2 (5 bases). The TCR was taken from a human donor in a cohort sampled during active COVID-19. For the CDR3, the DNA is TGTGCCAGCAGTGAAACTAGATTACAAGAGACCCAGTACTTC. Protein: CASSETRLQETQYF.